Sequencing of this TCR beta chain was carried out in a study of cytomegalovirus exposure and HLA in healthy donors. Assay used: immunoSEQ multiplex PCR; TCRdb lists only in-frame clones, some missing. The table has over 200,000 clones, over 65% seen once. Per germline, CDR1 MNHEY and CDR2 SMNVEV (reference sequence). J lost 6 bases, V lost 5 bases, and 6 bases had no gene match. The CDR3 spans 13 residues. The rearrangement uses TRBV27 and TRBJ2-7; TRBD1 matches 8 bases. The receptor was derived from a woman between 18 and 29 years old in good health and CMV-seronegative. The specimen sequenced was PBMCs. The CDR3 spells CASSPGQGTEQYF. The DNA of the CDR3 is TGTGCCAGCAGTCCAGGACAGGGCACCGAGCAGTACTTC.